A selection of T cell receptor beta chains follows, all from one sample in a study of spatial heterogeneity in lung cancer. A single record per CDR3 protein comes from TCRdb applying MiXCR to the 5' RACE reads. The data show around 100,000 distinct CDR3 sequences, with 10% to 14% seen just once and 24% held by the top ten. The input for sequencing was PBMCs, taken at follow-up. These receptors all stem from a female donor with early-stage non-small cell lung cancer. The CDR3 runs from the conserved cysteine through the conserved F or W.

CDR3 protein	V gene	CDR3 length	J gene
CASSGQRLETQYF	TRBV7-6	13	TRBJ2-5
CASSGTVHYGYTF	TRBV7-9	13	TRBJ1-2
CASSSTGGYNSPLHF	TRBV7-9	15	TRBJ1-6
CSARDLLGTNTEAFF	TRBV20-1	15	TRBJ1-1
CSVVQGPQETQYF	TRBV29-1	13	TRBJ2-5
CASRSTGTGPYEQYF	TRBV5-6	15	TRBJ2-7
CASSQDDASPHRELFF	TRBV4-1	16	TRBJ2-2
CASSPFVGGQETQYF	TRBV7-2	15	TRBJ2-5
CAISGVSGNNEQFF	TRBV10-3	14	TRBJ2-1
CASSLRLAGASEQYF	TRBV3-1	15	TRBJ2-7
CASSLGQGKLRGTEAFF	TRBV9	17	TRBJ1-1
CASSLLTSGIPFF	TRBV12-3/TRBV12-4	13	TRBJ2-1
CASSHRLAGGVDTQYF	TRBV3-1	16	TRBJ2-3
CSAREGARSNEKLFF	TRBV29-1	15	TRBJ1-4
CAIGGAPNTEAFF	TRBV27	13	TRBJ1-1
CASRLTGELFF	TRBV28	11	TRBJ2-2
CASSPYLPQGVYNEQFF	TRBV27	17	TRBJ2-1
CASSLFVSGRVNEKLFF	TRBV4-2	17	TRBJ1-4
CASSSRDRVQETQYF	TRBV7-9	15	TRBJ2-5
CASSRGTSGQETQYF	TRBV3-1	15	TRBJ2-5
CASSPGANVLTF	TRBV14	12	TRBJ2-6
CASSSGDVAGELLF	TRBV5-1	14	TRBJ2-2